This T cell receptor (beta chain) is drawn from a study of cytomegalovirus exposure and HLA in healthy donors. CDR1 and CDR2 from the germline V gene are SGHVS and FNYEAQ. Losses at the gene ends were 6 bases for V and 5 bases for J; bases not matched to a gene: 5. This CDR3 comprises 14 residues. With respect to this clone: Its antigen is undetermined.

Findings and limits, study-wide: TCR beta V- and J-gene trimming, according to a later analysis, was linked to a missense DCLRE1C variant. Association of 15,000 to 20,000 TCR beta sequences with HLA alleles was found at 0.05 false discovery rate in a later analysis.

The PCR contained 60 Vbeta and 13 Jbeta primers. Only in-frame clones appear in the TCRdb table, and some are missing; sequencing was by immunoSEQ multiplex PCR. The data hold 85,000 to 100,000 clones, with about four fifths observed a single time. The TCR was taken from a man younger than 45 in good health and CMV-seronegative. The J gene is TRBJ2-3, the V gene TRBV7-6; 10 bases map to TRBD1. The material sequenced was PBMCs. This CDR3 reads CASRRQGAGDTQYF. The CDR3 DNA sequence: TGTGCCAGCAGGCGACAGGGGGCGGGAGATACGCAGTATTTT.